These T cell receptor beta chains were read from a single sample in a study of vaccination effects on CD4 cells after COVID-19. No antigen has been identified for these receptors. Method: immunoSEQ multiplex PCR; TCRdb's copy keeps in-frame clones and lacks some. The sample has 27,000 or so clones; about 70% are singletons. The input for sequencing was CD4+ T cells from PBMCs cultured with SARS-CoV-2 spike peptides, taken before COVID-19 vaccination. These receptors were taken from a human donor who received a COVID-19 vaccine. CDR3s include the opening cysteine and the closing phenylalanine or tryptophan. The order of the fields is J gene, D gene, clone size, V gene, CDR3 protein, CDR3 DNA. A D gene is named only where the DNA matches it firmly. The size entry is marked missing in some rows and otherwise reads once, few, many or a size class.

>TRBJ2-2|.|.|TRBV7-9
CAIIRGAALNTGELFF
TGTGCCATCATTCGAGGGGCAGCACTGAACACCGGGGAGCTGTTTTTT
>TRBJ1-3|.|.|TRBV7-8
CASSFMGDRGNTIYF
TGTGCCAGCAGCTTTATGGGGGATCGTGGAAACACCATATATTTT
>TRBJ2-7|.|few|TRBV27
CASSFSLGDAYEQYF
TGTGCCAGCAGTTTCTCCCTGGGGGACGCCTACGAGCAGTACTTC
>TRBJ2-7|.|.|TRBV14
CASSQEGPYEQYF
TGTGCCAGCAGCCAAGAAGGCCCCTACGAGCAGTACTTC
>TRBJ2-5|TRBD2|.|TRBV6-5
CASSYGPGRGQETQYF
TGTGCCAGCAGTTACGGTCCCGGGCGGGGGCAAGAGACCCAGTACTTC
>TRBJ2-1|.|.|TRBV2
CASSETGSSYNEQFF
TGTGCCAGCAGTGAAACAGGATCCTCCTACAATGAGCAGTTCTTC
>TRBJ2-5|.|.|TRBV5-6
CASSFDSGLETQYF
TGTGCCAGCAGCTTCGATTCTGGGCTGGAGACCCAGTACTTC
>TRBJ2-3|TRBD1|.|TRBV20-1
CRGQGGDTQYF
TGCAGAGGACAGGGAGGCGATACGCAGTATTTT
>TRBJ1-1|TRBD1|.|TRBV14
CASSSRTGGSEAFF
TGTGCCAGCAGCTCCCGGACAGGGGGTTCTGAGGCTTTCTTT
>TRBJ1-2|.|.|TRBV6-5
CASRRVGGRYGYTF
TGTGCCAGCAGGCGCGTGGGGGGCAGGTATGGCTACACCTTC
>TRBJ1-2|.|.|TRBV28
CASSPGTVAYGYTF
TGTGCCAGCAGCCCAGGGACGGTCGCCTATGGCTACACCTTC
>TRBJ1-1|TRBD1|.|TRBV10-3
CAISEGRGQANTEAFF
TGTGCCATCAGTGAGGGGAGGGGACAGGCGAACACTGAAGCTTTCTTT
>TRBJ2-1|.|few|TRBV4-1
CASSLKLGDFYNEQFF
TGCGCCAGCAGCCTAAAATTGGGGGACTTCTACAATGAGCAGTTCTTC
>TRBJ2-7|TRBD2|.|TRBV4-1
CASSREAGGSYEQYF
TGCGCCAGCAGCCGAGAAGCGGGAGGGTCCTACGAGCAGTACTTC
>TRBJ1-2|.|.|TRBV5-1
CASSFGQANIPHYGYTF
TGCGCCAGCAGCTTCGGGCAGGCCAACATCCCCCACTATGGCTACACCTTC
>TRBJ1-2|.|.|TRBV11-2
CASSFIGNGYTF
TGTGCCAGCAGCTTTATTGGGAATGGCTACACCTTC
>TRBJ2-1|.|.|TRBV5-4
CASSLDGSSYNEQFF
TGTGCCAGCAGCTTGGACGGTAGCTCCTACAATGAGCAGTTCTTC
>TRBJ2-4|TRBD2|once|TRBV11-2
CASSSVSGRASDIQYF
TGTGCCAGCAGCTCAGTTAGCGGGAGGGCCTCTGACATTCAGTACTTC
>TRBJ2-1|TRBD2|.|TRBV11-2
CASSLGPSGMGYNEQFF
TGTGCCAGCAGCTTAGGTCCTAGCGGGATGGGCTACAATGAGCAGTTCTTC